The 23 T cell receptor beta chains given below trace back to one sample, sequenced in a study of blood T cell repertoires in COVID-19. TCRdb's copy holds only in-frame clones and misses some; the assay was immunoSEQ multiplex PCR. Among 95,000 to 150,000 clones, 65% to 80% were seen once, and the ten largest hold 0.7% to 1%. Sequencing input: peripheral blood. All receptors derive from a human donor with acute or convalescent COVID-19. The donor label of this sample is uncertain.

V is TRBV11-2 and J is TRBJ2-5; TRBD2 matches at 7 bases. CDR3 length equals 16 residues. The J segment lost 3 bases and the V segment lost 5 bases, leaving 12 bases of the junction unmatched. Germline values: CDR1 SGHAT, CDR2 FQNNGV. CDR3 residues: CASSATPPGLKETQYF. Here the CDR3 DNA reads TGTGCCAGCAGCGCCACTCCCCCGGGACTAAAAGAGACCCAGTACTTC. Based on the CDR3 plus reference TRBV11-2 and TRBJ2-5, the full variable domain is EAGVAQSPRYKIIEKRQSVAFWCNPISGHATLYWYQQILGQGPKLLIQFQNNGVVDDSQLPKDRFSAERLKGVDSTLKIQPAKLEDSAVYLCASSATPPGLKETQYFGPGTRLLVL.

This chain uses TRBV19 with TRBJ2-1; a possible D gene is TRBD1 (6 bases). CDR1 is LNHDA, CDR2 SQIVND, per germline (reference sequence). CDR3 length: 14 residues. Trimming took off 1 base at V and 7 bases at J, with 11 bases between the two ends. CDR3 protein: CASSIVGQLNEQFF. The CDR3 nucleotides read TGTGCCAGTAGTATAGTTGGACAGCTAAATGAGCAGTTCTTC.

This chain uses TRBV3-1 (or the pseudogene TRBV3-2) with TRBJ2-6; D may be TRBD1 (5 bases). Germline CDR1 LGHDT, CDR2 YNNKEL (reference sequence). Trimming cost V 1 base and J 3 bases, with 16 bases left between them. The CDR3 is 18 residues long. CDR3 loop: CASSQGGTDRFGANVLTF. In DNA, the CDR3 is TGTGCCAGCAGCCAAGGGGGCACGGACCGTTTTGGGGCCAACGTCCTGACTTTC.

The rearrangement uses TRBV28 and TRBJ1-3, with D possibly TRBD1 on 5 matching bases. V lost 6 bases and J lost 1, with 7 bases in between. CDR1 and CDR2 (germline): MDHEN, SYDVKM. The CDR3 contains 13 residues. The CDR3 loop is CASRSGSGNTIYF. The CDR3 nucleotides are TGTGCCAGCAGATCAGGGTCTGGAAACACCATATATTTT.

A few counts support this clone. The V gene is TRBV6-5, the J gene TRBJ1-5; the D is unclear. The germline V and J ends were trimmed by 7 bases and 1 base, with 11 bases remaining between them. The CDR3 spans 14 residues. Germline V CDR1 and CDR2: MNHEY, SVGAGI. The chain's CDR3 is CASTKQWSNQPQHF. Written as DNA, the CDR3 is TGTGCCAGCACCAAACAATGGAGCAATCAGCCCCAGCATTTT.

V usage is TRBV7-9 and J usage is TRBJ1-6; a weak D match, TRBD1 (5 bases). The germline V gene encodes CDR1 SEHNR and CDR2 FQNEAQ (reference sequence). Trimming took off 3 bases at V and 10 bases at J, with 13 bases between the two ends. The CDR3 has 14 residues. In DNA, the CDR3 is TGTGCCAGCAGCTTGGCGGGGGTTAGGTCACCCCTCCACTTT. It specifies CASSLAGVRSPLHF.

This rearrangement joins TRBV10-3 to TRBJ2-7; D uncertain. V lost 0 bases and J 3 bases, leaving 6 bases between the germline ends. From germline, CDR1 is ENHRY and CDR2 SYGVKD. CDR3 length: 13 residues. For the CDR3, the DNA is TGTGCCATCAGTGAGTCGAACAGCTACGAGCAGTACGTC. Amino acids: CAISESNSYEQYV.

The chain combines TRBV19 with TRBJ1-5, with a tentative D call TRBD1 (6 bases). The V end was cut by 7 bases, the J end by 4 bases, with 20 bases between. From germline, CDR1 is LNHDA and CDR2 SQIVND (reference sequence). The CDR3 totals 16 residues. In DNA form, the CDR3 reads TGTGCCAGTACCCCGGGGTGGACAGCGATAAATCAGCCCCAGCATTTT. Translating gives CASTPGWTAINQPQHF.

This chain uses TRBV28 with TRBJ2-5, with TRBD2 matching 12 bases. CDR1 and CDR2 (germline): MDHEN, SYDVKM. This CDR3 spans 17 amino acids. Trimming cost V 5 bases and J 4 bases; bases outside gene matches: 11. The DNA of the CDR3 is TGTGCCAGCAGTCCCGACTATCTAGCGGGGGGGGGAGAGACCCAGTACTTC. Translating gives CASSPDYLAGGGETQYF.

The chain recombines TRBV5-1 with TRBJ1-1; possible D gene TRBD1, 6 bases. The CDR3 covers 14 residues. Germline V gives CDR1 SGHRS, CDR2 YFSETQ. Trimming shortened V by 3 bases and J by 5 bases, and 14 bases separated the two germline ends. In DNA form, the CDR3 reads TGCGCCAGCAGCTACTCCAAGGGGGGGACTGAAGCTTTCTTT. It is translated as CASSYSKGGTEAFF.

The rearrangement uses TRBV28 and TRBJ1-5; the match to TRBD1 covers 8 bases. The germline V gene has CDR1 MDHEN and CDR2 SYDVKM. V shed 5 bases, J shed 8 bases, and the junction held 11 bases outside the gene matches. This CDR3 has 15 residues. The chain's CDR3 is CASSGQGAGVKPQHF. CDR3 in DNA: TGTGCCAGCAGTGGACAGGGCGCGGGGGTTAAGCCCCAGCATTTT.

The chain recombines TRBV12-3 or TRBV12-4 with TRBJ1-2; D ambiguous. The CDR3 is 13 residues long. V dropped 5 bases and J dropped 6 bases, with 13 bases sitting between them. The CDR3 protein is CASSERSLDGYTF. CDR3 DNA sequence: TGTGCCAGCAGTGAAAGGAGCCTCGATGGCTACACCTTC.

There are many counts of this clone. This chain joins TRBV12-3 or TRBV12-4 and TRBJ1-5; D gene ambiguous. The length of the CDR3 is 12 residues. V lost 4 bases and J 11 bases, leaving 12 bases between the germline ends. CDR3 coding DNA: TGTGCCAGCAGTTCCGCCCATGCGGCCCAGCATTTT. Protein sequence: CASSSAHAAQHF.

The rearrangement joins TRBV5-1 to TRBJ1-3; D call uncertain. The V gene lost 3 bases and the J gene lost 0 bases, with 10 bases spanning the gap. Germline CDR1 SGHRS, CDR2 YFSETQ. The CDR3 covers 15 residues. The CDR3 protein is CASSSQASSGNTIYF. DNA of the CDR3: TGCGCCAGCAGCTCCCAGGCCAGCTCTGGAAACACCATATATTTT.

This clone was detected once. Written as DNA, the CDR3 is TGTGCCAGCAGGCAACCCCCGAGCTCCTACAATGAGCAGTTCTTC. This translates into CASRQPPSSYNEQFF. The rearrangement uses TRBV28 and TRBJ2-1; D is unclear. The CDR3 is made up of 15 amino acids. V was trimmed by 6 bases and J by 0 bases, leaving 12 bases between them. Germline loops: CDR1 MDHEN, CDR2 SYDVKM.

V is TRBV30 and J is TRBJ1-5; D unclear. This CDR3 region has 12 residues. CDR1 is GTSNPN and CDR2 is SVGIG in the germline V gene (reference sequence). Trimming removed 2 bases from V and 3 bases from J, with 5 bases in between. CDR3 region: CAWSQYNQPQHF. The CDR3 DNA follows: TGTGCCTGGAGTCAGTACAATCAGCCCCAGCATTTT.

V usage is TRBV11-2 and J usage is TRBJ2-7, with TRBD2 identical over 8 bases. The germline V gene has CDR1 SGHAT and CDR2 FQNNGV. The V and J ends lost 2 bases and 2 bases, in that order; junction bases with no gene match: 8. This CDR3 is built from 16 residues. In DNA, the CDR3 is TGTGCCAGCAGCTTATGGCAAGCGGGGGCGGCCTACGAGCAGTACTTC. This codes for CASSLWQAGAAYEQYF.

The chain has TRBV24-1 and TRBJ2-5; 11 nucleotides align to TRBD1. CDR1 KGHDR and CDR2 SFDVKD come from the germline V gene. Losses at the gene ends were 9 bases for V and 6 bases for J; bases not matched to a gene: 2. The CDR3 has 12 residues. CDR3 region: CATGTGGKTQYF. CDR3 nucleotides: TGTGCCACCGGGACAGGGGGTAAGACCCAGTACTTC.

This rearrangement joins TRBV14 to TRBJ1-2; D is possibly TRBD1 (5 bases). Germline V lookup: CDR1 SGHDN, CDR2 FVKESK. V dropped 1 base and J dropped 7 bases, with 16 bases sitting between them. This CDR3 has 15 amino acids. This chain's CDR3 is CASSQATGGRGGYTF. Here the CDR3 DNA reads TGTGCCAGCAGCCAAGCTACGGGGGGTCGGGGTGGCTACACCTTC.

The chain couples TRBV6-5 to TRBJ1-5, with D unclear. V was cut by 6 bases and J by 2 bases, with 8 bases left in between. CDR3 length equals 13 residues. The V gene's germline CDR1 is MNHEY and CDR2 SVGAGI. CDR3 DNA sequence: TGTGCCAGCAGGTCCATAGGCAATCAGCCCCAGCATTTT. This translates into CASRSIGNQPQHF.

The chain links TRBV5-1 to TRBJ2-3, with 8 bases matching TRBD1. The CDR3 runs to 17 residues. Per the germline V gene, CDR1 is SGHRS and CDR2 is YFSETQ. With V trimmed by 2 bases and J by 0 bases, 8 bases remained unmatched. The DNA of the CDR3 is TGCGCCAGCAGCTTAGGACAGGGAAGAACTAGCACAGATACGCAGTATTTT. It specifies CASSLGQGRTSTDTQYF.

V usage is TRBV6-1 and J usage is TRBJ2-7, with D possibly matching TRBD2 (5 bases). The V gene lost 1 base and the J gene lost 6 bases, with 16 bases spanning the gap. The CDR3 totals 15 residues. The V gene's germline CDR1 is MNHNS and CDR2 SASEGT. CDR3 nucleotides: TGTGCCAGCAGTGAAGGTTGGGGAGTTTTGGGCGAGCAGTACTTC. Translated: CASSEGWGVLGEQYF.

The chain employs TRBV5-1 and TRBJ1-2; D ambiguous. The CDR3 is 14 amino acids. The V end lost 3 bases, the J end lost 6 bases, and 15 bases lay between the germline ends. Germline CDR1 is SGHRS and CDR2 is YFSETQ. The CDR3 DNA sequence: TGCGCCAGCAGCTCATCCCGGGGAGGCGATGGCTACACCTTC. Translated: CASSSSRGGDGYTF. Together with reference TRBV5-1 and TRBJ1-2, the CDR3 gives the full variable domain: KAGVTQTPRYLIKTRGQQVTLSCSPISGHRSVSWYQQTPGQGLQFLFEYFSETQRNKGNFPGRFSGRQFSNSRSEMNVSTLELGDSALYLCASSSSRGGDGYTFGSGTRLTVV.